Listed below are T cell receptor beta chains from one sample, sequenced in a study of radiotherapy plus CTLA-4 blockade in lung cancer. TCRdb's copy holds only in-frame clones and misses some; the assay was immunoSEQ multiplex PCR. The table shows about 64,000 clones, with approximately 70% occurring only once. Source: peripheral blood, taken from a patient treated with radiotherapy plus ipilimumab. Every receptor here comes from a human donor with non-small cell lung cancer whose response to radiotherapy plus ipilimumab could not be evaluated. Each CDR3 is given with its conserved first and last residue. A D gene is named only where the DNA matches it firmly. A clone size is listed for some rows: how often the clone was seen (once, few, many), or a class if it is expanded.

CDR3aa | CDR3nt | d_gene | abundance | j_gene | v_gene
CASSRYDSPGSAFF | TGTGCCAGCAGCCGATATGACAGCCCGGGTAGCGCTTTCTTT | NA | NA | TRBJ1-1 | TRBV5-4
CASSLGNRGPYGYTF | TGCGCCAGCAGCTTGGGGAACAGGGGTCCCTATGGCTACACCTTC | TRBD1 | once | TRBJ1-2 | TRBV5-1
CASSLEGNTGELLF | TGCGCCAGCAGCTTAGAGGGAAACACCGGGGAGCTGCTTTTT | NA | NA | TRBJ2-2 | TRBV5-1
CASSQDGPADTQYF | TGCGCCAGCAGCCAAGATGGGCCGGCAGATACGCAGTATTTT | NA | NA | TRBJ2-3 | TRBV4-1
CASSLRASGGDNEQFF | TGCGCCAGCAGCTTGCGGGCTAGCGGAGGGGACAATGAGCAGTTCTTC | TRBD2 | NA | TRBJ2-1 | TRBV5-1
CASSREGEQFF | TGTGCCAGCAGCCGGGAGGGAGAGCAGTTCTTC | TRBD2 | NA | TRBJ2-1 | TRBV6-5
CASTRNPGQGIYGYTF | TGTGCCAGTACCAGAAATCCGGGACAGGGAATCTATGGCTACACCTTC | TRBD1 | few | TRBJ1-2 | TRBV19
CASSYLTGQGDQPQHF | TGTGCCAGCAGTTATCTAACCGGACAGGGCGATCAGCCCCAGCATTTT | TRBD1 | NA | TRBJ1-5 | TRBV6-6
CASTFGQGRQYF | TGTGCCAGCACTTTCGGACAGGGAAGACAGTACTTC | TRBD1 | NA | TRBJ2-7 | TRBV2
CASSKTGVFIDTEAFF | TGCGCCAGCAGCAAAACAGGGGTATTTATTGACACTGAAGCTTTCTTT | TRBD1 | NA | TRBJ1-1 | TRBV5-1
CASSGGQLNTEAFF | TGTGCCAGCAGTGGGGGGCAGCTGAACACTGAAGCTTTCTTT | NA | NA | TRBJ1-1 | TRBV6-1
CSASGGYNEQFF | TGCAGCGCTAGCGGGGGCTACAATGAGCAGTTCTTC | TRBD2 | NA | TRBJ2-1 | TRBV29-1
CASSKHQGDRSNQPQHF | TGTGCCAGCAGCAAACATCAGGGCGACAGGAGCAATCAGCCCCAGCATTTT | NA | NA | TRBJ1-5 | TRBV21-1
CASSLGLDYSDTQYF | TGTGCCAGCAGTCTTGGACTGGATTATTCGGATACGCAGTATTTT | NA | NA | TRBJ2-3 | TRBV2
CASSEPPDSASYEQYF | TGTGCCAGCAGTGAACCTCCGGACTCAGCGAGCTACGAGCAGTACTTC | NA | NA | TRBJ2-7 | TRBV6-1
CASSSGWREQFF | TGCGCCAGCAGCTCAGGGTGGCGCGAGCAGTTCTTC | NA | NA | TRBJ2-1 | TRBV5-1
CASSSFVRTYEQYF | TGTGCCAGCAGTTCTTTTGTCAGAACCTACGAGCAGTACTTC | NA | NA | TRBJ2-7 | TRBV28
CASSVLPFPGQQETQYF | TGTGCCAGCAGCGTCTTACCCTTTCCGGGACAACAAGAGACCCAGTACTTC | NA | few | TRBJ2-5 | TRBV11-3
CASSPSPRGAGSSTDTQYF | TGTGCCAGCAGCCCAAGCCCTCGAGGGGCGGGGTCGAGCACAGATACGCAGTATTTT | NA | NA | TRBJ2-3 | TRBV9
CASSQVDSSYEQYF | TGCGCCAGCAGCCAAGTTGACAGTAGCTACGAGCAGTACTTC | NA | NA | TRBJ2-7 | TRBV4-1
CASSEGPRTEAFF | TGTGCCAGCAGTGAAGGGCCCCGCACTGAAGCTTTCTTT | NA | NA | TRBJ1-1 | TRBV2
CASSVVGQGNEKLFF | TGTGCCAGCAGCGTAGTTGGACAGGGGAATGAAAAACTGTTTTTT | TRBD1 | NA | TRBJ1-4 | TRBV9
CASSQGGRGEKLFF | TGCGCCAGCAGCCAAGGGGGCAGGGGTGAAAAACTGTTTTTT | TRBD1 | few | TRBJ1-4 | TRBV5-1
CASSIDRDRGLQPQHF | TGTGCCAGTAGTATAGATCGGGACAGGGGGCTTCAGCCCCAGCATTTT | TRBD1 | NA | TRBJ1-5 | TRBV19
CASSFEAGGSGELFF | TGTGCCAGCAGTTTCGAGGCGGGGGGGTCCGGGGAGCTGTTTTTT | TRBD2 | few | TRBJ2-2 | TRBV2
CASFDGGRGSMEAFF | TGTGCCAGTTTTGACGGCGGGAGGGGAAGCATGGAAGCTTTCTTT | NA | NA | TRBJ1-1 | TRBV19